Listed below are T cell receptor beta chains from one sample, sequenced in a study of cytomegalovirus exposure and HLA in healthy donors. The assay was immunoSEQ multiplex PCR, and TCRdb's table has in-frame clones only and misses some. Of around 90,000 clones listed, around 85% were seen once; the top ten hold nearly 7.5%. Sequencing was done on a sample of PBMCs. The receptors derive from a man aged 40-49 years in good health and CMV-seropositive. CDR3s include the opening cysteine and the closing phenylalanine or tryptophan. The D gene is left open where the match is weak. Only part of the rows carry a size: once, few, many, or a class if the clone is expanded.

clone size: NA
CDR3 length: 13
J gene: TRBJ1-6
D gene: NA
V gene: TRBV7-3
CDR3 protein: CASSLIFNSPLHF
CDR3 DNA: TGTGCCAGCAGCTTAATCTTTAATTCACCCCTCCACTTT

clone size: NA
CDR3 length: 15
J gene: TRBJ2-7
D gene: NA
V gene: TRBV6-5
CDR3 protein: CASASRPTNSYEQYF
CDR3 DNA: TGTGCCAGCGCCTCCCGCCCTACTAACTCCTACGAGCAGTACTTC

clone size: NA
CDR3 length: 18
J gene: TRBJ1-2
D gene: NA
V gene: TRBV18
CDR3 protein: CASSPNPGQNRWGYGYTF
CDR3 DNA: TGTGCCAGCTCACCAAATCCCGGACAGAACCGATGGGGCTATGGCTACACCTTC

clone size: NA
CDR3 length: 14
J gene: TRBJ2-5
D gene: TRBD2
V gene: TRBV2
CDR3 protein: CAGTSGRGVETQYF
CDR3 DNA: TGTGCCGGAACTAGCGGGAGAGGGGTAGAGACCCAGTACTTC

clone size: NA
CDR3 length: 14
J gene: TRBJ1-5
D gene: NA
V gene: TRBV27
CDR3 protein: CASSLSQGGQPQHF
CDR3 DNA: TGTGCCAGCAGTTTATCACAGGGTGGACAGCCCCAGCATTTT

clone size: NA
CDR3 length: 13
J gene: TRBJ2-1
D gene: NA
V gene: TRBV11-3
CDR3 protein: CASSLEGSGEQFF
CDR3 DNA: TGTGCCAGCAGCTTAGAAGGCAGCGGTGAGCAGTTCTTC

clone size: NA
CDR3 length: 22
J gene: TRBJ2-1
D gene: TRBD2
V gene: TRBV5-1
CDR3 protein: CASSLVGFQGSGAKSSYNEQFF
CDR3 DNA: TGCGCCAGCAGCTTGGTAGGGTTCCAGGGTAGCGGGGCCAAAAGCTCCTACAATGAGCAGTTCTTC

clone size: once
CDR3 length: 15
J gene: TRBJ2-2
D gene: NA
V gene: TRBV5-1
CDR3 protein: CASSSRDTSTGELFF
CDR3 DNA: TGCGCCAGCAGCTCCCGGGACACAAGCACCGGGGAGCTGTTTTTT

clone size: NA
CDR3 length: 17
J gene: TRBJ2-3
D gene: NA
V gene: TRBV2
CDR3 protein: CASREPSGRGRTDTQYF
CDR3 DNA: TGTGCCAGCAGGGAGCCCTCGGGTCGGGGTCGCACAGATACGCAGTATTTT

clone size: NA
CDR3 length: 15
J gene: TRBJ2-3
D gene: NA
V gene: TRBV7-9
CDR3 protein: CASSLAGGEWGTQYF
CDR3 DNA: TGTGCCAGCAGCTTAGCAGGGGGGGAATGGGGTACGCAGTATTTT

clone size: NA
CDR3 length: 17
J gene: TRBJ2-5
D gene: TRBD1
V gene: TRBV7-8
CDR3 protein: CASSLAEDRGARGTQYF
CDR3 DNA: TGTGCCAGCAGCTTAGCTGAGGACAGGGGGGCAAGAGGGACCCAGTACTTC

clone size: NA
CDR3 length: 13
J gene: TRBJ1-5
D gene: NA
V gene: TRBV5-5
CDR3 protein: CASSRSGGQPQHF
CDR3 DNA: TGTGCCAGCAGCCGCTCCGGGGGTCAGCCCCAGCATTTT

clone size: NA
CDR3 length: 17
J gene: TRBJ2-1
D gene: NA
V gene: TRBV9
CDR3 protein: CASSADASPSSYNEQFF
CDR3 DNA: TGTGCCAGCAGCGCCGACGCTAGTCCTAGCTCCTACAATGAGCAGTTCTTC

clone size: few
CDR3 length: 15
J gene: TRBJ1-6
D gene: NA
V gene: TRBV5-1
CDR3 protein: CASSQQSSYNSPLHF
CDR3 DNA: TGCGCCAGCAGCCAACAGAGCTCCTATAATTCACCCCTCCACTTT

clone size: NA
CDR3 length: 18
J gene: TRBJ2-7
D gene: TRBD2
V gene: TRBV7-9
CDR3 protein: CASSLDGTSGRPSYEQYF
CDR3 DNA: TGTGCCAGCAGCTTGGATGGGACTAGCGGGAGACCGTCCTACGAGCAGTACTTC

clone size: NA
CDR3 length: 17
J gene: TRBJ1-6
D gene: TRBD1
V gene: TRBV18
CDR3 protein: CASSPFEGAQGNSPLHF
CDR3 DNA: TGTGCCAGCTCACCCTTCGAGGGGGCGCAGGGAAATTCACCCCTCCACTTT

clone size: NA
CDR3 length: 13
J gene: TRBJ2-7
D gene: NA
V gene: TRBV19
CDR3 protein: CASRNTVSYEQYF
CDR3 DNA: TGTGCCAGTAGGAATACAGTGTCCTACGAGCAGTACTTC

clone size: few
CDR3 length: 14
J gene: TRBJ2-7
D gene: NA
V gene: TRBV19
CDR3 protein: CASSADKDSYEQYF
CDR3 DNA: TGTGCCAGTAGTGCGGACAAGGACTCCTACGAGCAGTACTTC

clone size: NA
CDR3 length: 18
J gene: TRBJ2-1
D gene: TRBD2
V gene: TRBV4-1
CDR3 protein: CASSQGLAGLSSYNEQFF
CDR3 DNA: TGCGCCAGCAGCCAAGGACTAGCGGGGTTGAGCTCCTACAATGAGCAGTTCTTC

clone size: NA
CDR3 length: 14
J gene: TRBJ1-4
D gene: NA
V gene: TRBV7-2
CDR3 protein: CASSSRGGDEKLFF
CDR3 DNA: TGTGCCAGCAGCTCTAGGGGAGGAGATGAAAAACTGTTTTTT

clone size: NA
CDR3 length: 16
J gene: TRBJ2-4
D gene: NA
V gene: TRBV5-6
CDR3 protein: CASSLGVGLAKNIQYF
CDR3 DNA: TGTGCCAGCAGCCTAGGGGTTGGCCTAGCCAAAAACATTCAGTACTTC

clone size: NA
CDR3 length: 17
J gene: TRBJ2-5
D gene: NA
V gene: TRBV5-1
CDR3 protein: CASSPGQGLSRQETQYF
CDR3 DNA: TGCGCCAGCAGCCCGGGGCAGGGGCTCAGTCGGCAAGAGACCCAGTACTTC

clone size: NA
CDR3 length: 16
J gene: TRBJ2-1
D gene: TRBD1
V gene: TRBV5-1
CDR3 protein: CASSGDGTGGKGEQFF
CDR3 DNA: TGCGCCAGCAGCGGGGATGGGACAGGGGGAAAAGGCGAGCAGTTCTTC

clone size: NA
CDR3 length: 12
J gene: TRBJ1-1
D gene: NA
V gene: TRBV7-9
CDR3 protein: CASSLGGSEAFF
CDR3 DNA: TGTGCCAGCAGCTTAGGAGGAAGTGAAGCTTTCTTT

clone size: NA
CDR3 length: 15
J gene: TRBJ1-1
D gene: NA
V gene: TRBV9
CDR3 protein: CASSFSTSSGTEAFF
CDR3 DNA: TGTGCCAGCAGCTTTTCGACCTCGTCGGGCACTGAAGCTTTCTTT

clone size: few
CDR3 length: 15
J gene: TRBJ2-2
D gene: TRBD2
V gene: TRBV7-3
CDR3 protein: CASSAGLAGPGELFF
CDR3 DNA: TGTGCCAGCAGCGCCGGACTAGCGGGACCCGGGGAGCTGTTTTTT

clone size: NA
CDR3 length: 15
J gene: TRBJ2-7
D gene: NA
V gene: TRBV19
CDR3 protein: CASSIRARAIERQYF
CDR3 DNA: TGTGCCAGTAGTATACGGGCCAGGGCTATCGAAAGGCAGTACTTC

clone size: NA
CDR3 length: 14
J gene: TRBJ2-6
D gene: TRBD1
V gene: TRBV6-1
CDR3 protein: CASSQGAWANVLTF
CDR3 DNA: TGTGCCAGCAGTCAGGGGGCTTGGGCCAACGTCCTGACTTTC

clone size: few
CDR3 length: 14
J gene: TRBJ1-5
D gene: TRBD1
V gene: TRBV7-8
CDR3 protein: CASSMTGEYQPQHF
CDR3 DNA: TGTGCCAGCAGCATGACAGGGGAGTATCAGCCCCAGCATTTT

clone size: NA
CDR3 length: 14
J gene: TRBJ1-5
D gene: TRBD1
V gene: TRBV5-1
CDR3 protein: CASSTGQGDQPQHF
CDR3 DNA: TGCGCCAGCAGCACGGGACAGGGGGACCAGCCCCAGCATTTT

clone size: few
CDR3 length: 15
J gene: TRBJ2-5
D gene: NA
V gene: TRBV21-1
CDR3 protein: CASLDRVSCQETQYF
CDR3 DNA: TGTGCCAGCTTGGACAGGGTCTCGTGTCAAGAGACCCAGTACTTC

clone size: NA
CDR3 length: 15
J gene: TRBJ2-2
D gene: NA
V gene: TRBV4-1
CDR3 protein: CASSQEAGNTGELFF
CDR3 DNA: TGCGCCAGCAGCCAAGAGGCAGGGAACACCGGGGAGCTGTTTTTT

clone size: NA
CDR3 length: 16
J gene: TRBJ2-5
D gene: NA
V gene: TRBV2
CDR3 protein: CASEGRPPGPTETQYF
CDR3 DNA: TGTGCCAGCGAGGGGAGGCCCCCGGGACCCACGGAGACCCAGTACTTC

clone size: NA
CDR3 length: 15
J gene: TRBJ1-5
D gene: TRBD1
V gene: TRBV6-6
CDR3 protein: CASRKQGQGMQPQHF
CDR3 DNA: TGTGCCAGCAGAAAACAGGGACAGGGGATGCAGCCCCAGCATTTT

clone size: NA
CDR3 length: 13
J gene: TRBJ1-1
D gene: TRBD1
V gene: TRBV5-5
CDR3 protein: CASSLQGATEAFF
CDR3 DNA: TGTGCCAGCAGCTTACAGGGGGCCACTGAAGCTTTCTTT

clone size: NA
CDR3 length: 16
J gene: TRBJ1-2
D gene: NA
V gene: TRBV10-3
CDR3 protein: CAISEWAGGFDYGYTF
CDR3 DNA: TGTGCCATCAGTGAGTGGGCTGGAGGGTTTGACTATGGCTACACCTTC